This T cell receptor (beta chain) came from a study of vaccination effects on CD4 cells after COVID-19. Germline V gene lookup returns CDR1 MNHEY and CDR2 SMNVEV (reference sequence). With 2 bases removed from V and 1 base from J, the gap between germline ends came to 13 bases. The CDR3 has 16 residues. A remark on this clone: Its antigen is undetermined.

The repertoire was sequenced with immunoSEQ multiplex PCR; TCRdb's copy has only in-frame clones and lacks some. The sample shows tens of thousands of clones, roughly 72% of them seen only once. Under the ViraFEST assay, PBMC were stimulated with viral peptide pools so that antigen-specific CD4+ T cells expanded. Sequencing was performed afterwards. Upon completion of more than eight days in culture, CD4+ T cells were isolated. Nucleocapsid antibody tests were negative, and the vaccine recipients had no prior SARS-CoV-2 infection. PBMC cultures contained some 2.1 million cells per well, about 11 IU/ml IL-2 and 10 ug/ml peptides.

The chain uses TRBV27 and TRBJ2-3; no firm D call. This TCR came from a human donor who received a COVID-19 vaccine. Here the sequenced sample was CD4+ T cells from PBMCs cultured with HCoV-229E spike peptides, taken before COVID-19 vaccination. The CDR3 DNA follows: TGTGCCAGCAGTTTACGTGGGGTGGTGGGCACAGATACGCAGTATTTT. Translated: CASSLRGVVGTDTQYF.